This T cell receptor beta chain was recovered during a study of blood T cell repertoires in COVID-19. Overall study context: Both acute and convalescent COVID-19 samples were obtained from the United States, Italy and Spain. Sources were T cells, B-cell-depleted T cells, or PBMCs; the material itself was cDNA or gDNA.

In the source study's methods: It was from reference gene primer amplification that nucleated cell counts were estimated. Clones were read by immunoSEQ multiplex PCR, and TCRdb kept only the in-frame ones, dropping some. The V and J calls and the clone size are those of that table, but D and trimming were determined from the DNA. The sample comprises around 250,000 clones, approximately 80% of which are singletons, and 1.5% to 2% rests with the top ten. The CDR3 is 15 amino acids. Trimming left V 4 bases short and J 8 bases short, with 18 bases between. The germline gives CDR1 MNHEY, CDR2 SMNVEV (reference sequence).

The clonotype was recovered from a woman at least 80 years old with acute or convalescent COVID-19. Sequenced sample: peripheral blood. The chain is built from TRBV27 and TRBJ2-1, with a weak D call TRBD1 (6 bases). For the CDR3, the DNA is TGTGCCAGCAGTTCCCAAGGGGCAGGGGTCCATGAGCAGTTCTTC. This sequence encodes CASSSQGAGVHEQFF.